One and the same sample provided the 29 T cell receptor beta chains below, sequenced in a study of shared clonotypes between healthy human individuals. Libraries were prepared by immunoSEQ multiplex PCR; TCRdb keeps only in-frame clonotypes and omits some of them. Among about 460,000 clones listed, 60% to 80% were seen once. The sample taken for sequencing was PBMCs. The origin of the receptors is a woman aged 40-49 years in good health. Some clones in this sample may be carry-over from other donors' samples.

The V gene is TRBV19, the J gene TRBJ1-5; the match to TRBD1 covers 7 bases. Germline V gene sequence: CDR1 LNHDA, CDR2 SQIVND (reference sequence). There are 14 residues in the CDR3. J lost 9 bases, V lost 7 bases, and 12 bases had no gene match. The CDR3 spells CASTRADRSLPQHF. The CDR3 coding sequence is TGTGCCAGTACTAGAGCGGACAGGTCATTGCCCCAGCATTTT.

The chain has TRBV6-5 and TRBJ1-6, with D tentatively TRBD1 (6 bases). This CDR3 is 15 amino acids long. V lost 6 bases to trimming and J lost 10 bases, with 19 bases between them. Germline CDR1 MNHEY, CDR2 SVGAGI. CDR3 sequence reads: CASSQRDTGRSPLHF. The CDR3 DNA follows: TGTGCCAGCAGCCAACGGGACACCGGGAGGTCACCCCTCCACTTT.

This clone showed up just a few times. A far larger clone is just one base off, so this is likely a read error. Other DNA sequences within the sample encode an identical CDR3. The chain combines TRBV28 with TRBJ2-7; D may be TRBD1 or TRBD2 (5 bases each). Germline loops: CDR1 MDHEN, CDR2 SYDVKM. The CDR3 consists of 16 residues. Between the trimmed V and J ends, which lost 4 bases and 6 bases, there was a span of 22 bases. CDR3 sequence reads: CASSSRDPPSEFEQYF. CDR3 sequence (DNA): TGTGCCAGCAGTTCCAGGGACCCTCCCTCCGAGTTCGAGCAGTACTTC.

This clone has only one observation. This sequence joins TRBV19 and TRBJ1-4; the match to TRBD1 covers 11 bases. The CDR3 covers 18 residues. V was pared by 5 bases and J by 1 base, with 9 bases of the junction left unmatched. CDR1 LNHDA and CDR2 SQIVND come from the germline V gene (reference sequence). CDR3 region: CASSAQAGTGGTNEKLFF. CDR3 DNA: TGTGCCAGTAGTGCTCAAGCCGGGACAGGGGGAACTAATGAAAAACTGTTTTTT. Using reference TRBV19 and TRBJ1-4 for the parts outside the CDR3, the full variable domain is DGGITQSPKYLFRKEGQNVTLSCEQNLNHDAMYWYRQDPGQGLRLIYYSQIVNDFQKGDIAEGYSVSREKKESFPLTVTSAQKNPTAFYLCASSAQAGTGGTNEKLFFGSGTQLSVL.

The chain recombines TRBV4-1 with TRBJ2-3; D possibly corresponds to TRBD1 (5 bases). The CDR3 is 16 residues long. Trimming removed 2 bases at V and 3 bases at J, with 15 bases between. Germline loops: CDR1 MGHRA, CDR2 YSYEKL. The CDR3, as DNA: TGCGCCAGCAGCCAAAAGGGGAAAAGGAAGACAGATACGCAGTATTTT. The encoded protein is CASSQKGKRKTDTQYF.

This clone was detected a few times. It differs at one base from a far larger clone, so likely a read error. Other DNA sequences of this sample code for an identical CDR3. The CDR3 DNA reads as TGTGCCAGCAGTAAACCAGGGGTTACCACTGAGGCTTTCTTT. It encodes CASSKPGVTTEAFF. The chain couples TRBV25-1 to TRBJ1-1; a weak D match, TRBD1 (6 bases). This CDR3 spans 14 amino acids. The V gene's germline CDR1 is MGHDK and CDR2 SYGVNS.

Details on this clone: The same CDR3 arises from other DNA sequences in this sample as well. The chain joins TRBV20-1 to TRBJ2-5; D possibly matches TRBD1 or TRBD2 (5 bases each). Germline-derived CDR1 and CDR2 are DFQATT and SNEGSKA (reference sequence). This CDR3 has 11 amino acids. V dropped 7 bases and J dropped 5 bases, with 11 bases sitting between them. In DNA, the CDR3 is TGCAGTGTGGGGGACGCGGAGACCCAGTACTTC. As protein: CSVGDAETQYF.

The chain carries TRBV28 and TRBJ1-1; the D gene is possibly TRBD1 (6 bases). The CDR3 runs 14 residues. Germline V CDR1 and CDR2: MDHEN, SYDVKM. V was trimmed by 6 bases and J by 4 bases, leaving 15 bases between them. DNA of the CDR3: TGTGCCAGCAGCGTACAGGGCAGGGGCACTGAAGCTTTCTTT. Its protein is CASSVQGRGTEAFF.

The genes are TRBV19 and TRBJ1-3; the D is unclear. Trimming stripped 9 bases from V and 3 bases from J, with 9 bases between. The CDR3 runs 12 residues. Germline lookup yields CDR1 LNHDA and CDR2 SQIVND (reference sequence). In DNA, the CDR3 is TGTGCCAGCAGTGAATTTGGAAACACCATATATTTT. Translating it yields CASSEFGNTIYF.

J is TRBJ2-1 and V is TRBV29-1, with TRBD2 matching 12 bases. Germline CDR1 reads SQVTM; CDR2 reads ANQGSEA. This CDR3 has 16 residues. Losses at the gene ends were 7 bases for V and 10 bases for J; bases not matched to a gene: 17. CDR3 nucleotides: TGCAGCGGGGAGGACACTAGCGGGAGGCGAGTGGGGGAGCAGTTCTTC. This codes for CSGEDTSGRRVGEQFF.

This chain connects TRBV27 to TRBJ2-2; D is unclear. Germline V gene data show CDR1 as MNHEY and CDR2 as SMNVEV (reference sequence). The CDR3 length is 15 residues. Trimming took 3 bases from V and 4 from J, leaving 12 bases between them. CDR3 sequence (DNA): TGTGCCAGCAGTTTGTCGTCTCTGGGCACCGGGGAGCTGTTTTTT. As protein: CASSLSSLGTGELFF.

Only a few counts were recorded for this clone. This may be a read error, as it is one base from a much larger clone. The same CDR3 is also encoded by other DNA sequences in this sample. The chain joins TRBV7-6 to TRBJ1-1; D is undetermined. This CDR3 is built from 14 residues. Germline V gene sequence: CDR1 SGHVS, CDR2 FNYEAQ. CDR3 loop: CASSPLGMNTEAFF. The CDR3 DNA reads as TGCGCCAGCAGCCCCCTGGGCATGAACACTGAAGCTTTCTTT.

This clone was detected once. The chain has TRBV28 and TRBJ2-7; 9 bases line up with TRBD2. CDR3 length: 16 amino acids. Germline values: CDR1 MDHEN, CDR2 SYDVKM. Trimming at V came to 5 bases and at J to 3 bases, leaving 11 bases not matched to a gene. Here the CDR3 DNA reads TGTGCCAGCAGTCCTGGGGGGACTAGCAACCACTACGAGCAGTACTTC. Residues: CASSPGGTSNHYEQYF.

This sequence joins TRBV29-1 and TRBJ2-7; the match to TRBD2 covers 8 bases. After removal of 4 bases from V and 0 bases from J, the junction contained 2 bases not matched to a gene. The germline V gene has CDR1 SQVTM and CDR2 ANQGSEA. The CDR3 sequence is 13 residues long. The CDR3 sequence: CSVVLADSYEQYF. Here the CDR3 DNA reads TGCAGCGTTGTACTAGCGGACTCCTACGAGCAGTACTTC.

The chain couples TRBV18 to TRBJ1-1; 7 bases fit TRBD1. V dropped 5 bases and J dropped 10; count of bases not matched to a gene: 13. The CDR3 loop spans 14 amino acids. Germline CDR1 and CDR2: KGHSH and LQKENI. CDR3 bases: TGTGCCAGCTCAGTACCGGGACAGAGAACGGGAGCTTTCTTT. This sequence encodes CASSVPGQRTGAFF.

Turning to this clone: A far larger clone lies a single base away; this is likely a read error. At the DNA level, this CDR3 is encoded by other sequences in the same sample as well. This sequence joins TRBV29-1 and TRBJ2-5; 9 bases agree with TRBD1. The J call is in doubt because the DNA end fits TRBJ2-7 better. This CDR3 contains 13 residues. Germline V gene lookup returns CDR1 SQVTM and CDR2 ANQGSEA. The CDR3 protein is CSVRTGVTYEQYF. CDR3 sequence (DNA): TGCAGTGTTAGGACAGGGGTGACCTACGAGCAGTACTTC.

This clone was counted between two and nine times. V and J are TRBV9 and TRBJ2-1, with 8 bases lining up with TRBD2. CDR3 length equals 16 residues. The V and J ends lost 2 bases and 4 bases, in that order; junction bases with no gene match: 8. Germline values: CDR1 SGDLS, CDR2 YYNGEE. CDR3 coding DNA: TGTGCCAGCAGCGTGAGCGGGAGTGGAGTATACAATGAGCAGTTCTTC. As protein: CASSVSGSGVYNEQFF. The whole variable domain, remainder taken from reference TRBV9 and TRBJ2-1, is DSGVTQTPKHLITATGQRVTLRCSPRSGDLSVYWYQQSLDQGLQFLIQYYNGEERAKGNILERFSAQQFPDLHSELNLSSLELGDSALYFCASSVSGSGVYNEQFFGPGTRLTVL.

The sample holds one count of this clone. J is TRBJ1-2 and V is TRBV7-8, with TRBD1 matching over 9 bases. After removal of 4 bases from V and 8 bases from J, the junction contained 5 bases not matched to a gene. In germline, CDR1 is SGHVS, CDR2 FQNEAQ. The length of the CDR3 is 13 residues. CDR3 loop: CASSSRTGEGYTF. DNA for the CDR3: TGTGCCAGCAGCTCCAGGACAGGGGAAGGCTACACCTTC.

The rearrangement joins TRBV30 to TRBJ2-7, with 8 positions matching TRBD1. The CDR3 runs 19 residues. Per the germline V gene, CDR1 is GTSNPN and CDR2 is SVGIG (reference sequence). Trimming took 4 bases from V and 1 from J; bases not matched to a gene: 21. The chain's CDR3 is CAWTLIGTGNFLTSYEQYF. CDR3 coding DNA: TGTGCCTGGACTCTGATAGGGACAGGCAATTTCCTTACATCCTACGAGCAGTACTTC.

The rearrangement joins TRBV4-2 to TRBJ2-1; 12 bases are a match to TRBD2. The V segment lost 0 bases and the J segment 4 bases; nucleotides outside the gene matches: 13. The CDR3 runs to 20 residues. CDR1 and CDR2 from the germline V gene are LGHNA and YNFKEQ. The CDR3 protein is CASSQDLAPSGRAYYNEQFF. The CDR3 region has the DNA TGTGCCAGCAGCCAAGATTTAGCCCCTAGCGGGAGGGCCTATTACAATGAGCAGTTCTTC.

The chain is built from TRBV4-1 and TRBJ2-1; TRBD2 agrees at 7 bases. The CDR3 extends over 16 amino acids. Trimming took 5 bases from V and 3 from J; bases not matched to a gene: 10. The germline V gene encodes CDR1 MGHRA and CDR2 YSYEKL. In DNA form, the CDR3 reads TGCGCCAGCAGCGGACTAGGAACTGGAAGCTACAATGAGCAGTTCTTC. Protein: CASSGLGTGSYNEQFF.

This clone occurred many times. The genes are TRBV6-1 and TRBJ2-1; 11 bases align to TRBD2. The CDR3 has 15 residues. The V and J ends lost 6 bases and 3 bases, in that order; junction bases with no gene match: 4. Germline lookup yields CDR1 MNHNS and CDR2 SASEGT. The CDR3 DNA sequence: TGTGCCAGCAGCCAACTAGCGGGAGACTACAATGAGCAGTTCTTC. This sequence encodes CASSQLAGDYNEQFF.

The sample holds one count of this clone. This chain uses TRBV10-1 with TRBJ2-2, with D possibly TRBD2 on 6 matching bases. The CDR3 length is 16 residues. Germline V gene lookup returns CDR1 WNHNN and CDR2 SYGVQD (reference sequence). V lost 0 bases, J lost 4 bases, and 12 bases lay in between. The CDR3 loop is CASSESRDSLTGELFF. CDR3 in DNA: TGCGCCAGCAGTGAGTCGAGGGACTCTCTCACCGGGGAGCTGTTTTTT.

This chain links TRBV6-1 with TRBJ1-2; D possibly corresponds to TRBD1 (5 bases). V lost 5 bases to trimming and J lost 4 bases, with 8 bases between them. Germline CDR1 MNHNS, CDR2 SASEGT. The length of the CDR3 is 12 residues. The CDR3, as DNA: TGTGCCAGCAGTTCGACAGTCTATGGCTACACCTTC. Amino acids: CASSSTVYGYTF.

J is TRBJ2-7 and V is TRBV30; 8 bases agree with TRBD2. Germline lookup yields CDR1 GTSNPN and CDR2 SVGIG (reference sequence). With V trimmed by 0 bases and J by 2 bases, 6 bases remained unmatched. The CDR3 extends over 15 amino acids. The CDR3 coding sequence is TGTGCCTGGAGTGTAAAGCTAGCGGGCGCCTACGAGCAGTACTTC. Translation: CAWSVKLAGAYEQYF. The complete variable domain, with remaining parts taken from reference TRBV30 and TRBJ2-7, reads SQTIHQWPATLVQPVGSPLSLECTVEGTSNPNLYWYRQAAGRGLQLLFYSVGIGQISSEVPQNLSASRPQDRQFILSSKKLLLSDSGFYLCAWSVKLAGAYEQYFGPGTRLTVT.

The chain couples TRBV9 to TRBJ2-7; TRBD2 matches 8 bases. There are 15 residues in the CDR3. Germline values: CDR1 SGDLS, CDR2 YYNGEE. The V and J ends lost 4 bases and 2 bases, in that order; junction bases with no gene match: 8. CDR3 coding DNA: TGTGCCAGCAGCCAACTAGCGGAGGCCACCTACGAGCAGTACTTC. This sequence encodes CASSQLAEATYEQYF.

The chain employs TRBV19 and TRBJ2-6; D may be TRBD1 (6 bases). Trimming removed 5 bases from V and 0 bases from J, with 23 bases in between. This CDR3 is built from 20 residues. From germline, CDR1 is LNHDA and CDR2 SQIVND (reference sequence). DNA of the CDR3: TGTGCCAGTAGTCCCCCTATGAGGACAGCTAGTCCCTCTGGGGCCAACGTCCTGACTTTC. Its protein product is CASSPPMRTASPSGANVLTF.

The chain joins TRBV5-1 to TRBJ2-2; unclear D gene. Germline V gene sequence: CDR1 SGHRS, CDR2 YFSETQ. CDR3 length equals 13 residues. Trimming removed 4 bases from V and 2 bases from J, with 6 bases in between. CDR3 region: CASSVTNTGELFF. The CDR3 coding sequence is TGCGCCAGCAGCGTCACTAACACCGGGGAGCTGTTTTTT.

About this clone: A far more abundant clone sits one base away, making this likely a read error. Other nucleotide sequences from this sample produce the same CDR3. V is TRBV4-1 and J is TRBJ2-5; D gene unclear. The V end was cut by 2 bases, the J end by 11 bases, with 27 bases between. Germline CDR1 is MGHRA and CDR2 is YSYEKL. CDR3 length: 17 residues. The CDR3 loop is CASSQPLTTYTPYEQYF. Here the CDR3 DNA reads TGCGCCAGCAGCCAACCCCTAACGACTTACACCCCCTATGAGCAGTACTTC.